The clone carrying this T cell receptor (beta chain) occurred many times. The data were taken from a study of CD8 T cells in ankylosing spondylitis. The TCR beta libraries were generated through quantitative 5'-RACE incorporating molecular barcodes. TCRdb itself ran the 5' RACE reads through MiXCR, one entry per CDR3 protein. The table has 300,000 to 400,000 distinct CDR3 sequences, around a tenth seen once; the top ten hold about 10%. The V gene end was trimmed by 5 bases and the J gene end by 2 bases; junction bases not matched to a gene: 2. The V gene's germline CDR1 is DFQATT and CDR2 SNEGSKA (reference sequence). The CDR3 is made up of 12 amino acids.

The V call is TRBV20-1, the J call TRBJ2-5, with TRBD2 matching over 7 bases. The TCR was taken from a female donor with ankylosing spondylitis or in good health (not recorded which). The sequencing sample was made of blood, either unsorted or a sorted T cell fraction (not recorded which). The CDR3 DNA sequence: TGCAGTGCTGGGGGACTACAAGAGACCCAGTACTTC. Amino acids: CSAGGLQETQYF.